The 22 T cell receptor beta chains below come from one sample, sequenced in a study of regulatory T cells in long-lasting Graves disease. Building of the TCR beta libraries involved iRepertoire HTBI primers and Arm-PCR of CDR3 regions. TCRdb fed the multiplex PCR reads into MiXCR, producing one record per CDR3 protein. The table includes about 470,000 distinct CDR3 sequences, about a fifth detected once. Time point noted: persistent/refractory GD, antithyroid drugs over 5 years with positive TRAb. Following extraction of RNA from PBMCs, that RNA was used to make the TCR library. The source was peripheral blood mononuclear cells (PBMCs), collected when the disease was refractory, from a patient treated with antithyroid drugs. Receptors were obtained from a female donor with Graves disease.

The chain uses TRBV30 and TRBJ1-5; D is unclear. The CDR3 runs 11 residues. V lost 1 base to trimming and J lost 9 bases, with 7 bases between them. Germline V gene sequence: CDR1 GTSNPN, CDR2 SVGIG (reference sequence). CDR3 loop: CAWSDGGPQHF. The CDR3 DNA reads as TGTGCCTGGAGTGACGGCGGGCCCCAGCATTTT.

This clonotype has at least ten counts. V and J are TRBV5-1 and TRBJ1-1; no clear D gene. The CDR3 runs 15 residues. V was clipped by 0 bases and J by 5 bases, with 14 bases between them. Germline V gives CDR1 SGHRS, CDR2 YFSETQ. CDR3 loop: CASSLDVGRRTEAFF. For the CDR3, the DNA is TGCGCCAGCAGCTTGGATGTGGGTAGGAGGACTGAAGCTTTCTTT.

This clonotype appeared a few times. This chain links TRBV30 with TRBJ1-1; D is undetermined. CDR1 is GTSNPN, CDR2 SVGIG, per germline (reference sequence). V was trimmed by 0 bases and J by 6 bases, leaving 14 bases between them. The CDR3 length is 14 residues. Here the CDR3 reads CAWSVGPIWAEAFF. In nucleotides, the CDR3 is TGTGCCTGGAGTGTAGGACCCATTTGGGCTGAAGCTTTCTTT.

This clonotype was recorded at least ten times. The V gene is TRBV7-8, the J gene TRBJ2-5; D gene ambiguous. Germline values: CDR1 SGHVS, CDR2 FQNEAQ. Between the trimmed V and J ends, which lost 7 bases and 5 bases, there was a span of 8 bases. The CDR3 consists of 11 residues. This chain's CDR3 is CASKTSETQYF. CDR3 DNA sequence: TGTGCCAGCAAAACCTCGGAGACCCAGTACTTC.

This clonotype was recorded a few times. The V and J genes are TRBV5-1 and TRBJ2-1, with TRBD2 matching 13 bases. The CDR3 is 19 amino acids. Germline-derived CDR1 and CDR2 are SGHRS and YFSETQ. V lost 9 bases to trimming and J lost 3 bases; unmatched junction nucleotides: 18. This CDR3 is CANRKHGTSGTHFYNEQFF. Here the CDR3 DNA reads TGCGCCAACCGCAAACACGGGACTAGCGGGACCCATTTCTACAATGAGCAGTTCTTC.

The chain is built from TRBV19 and TRBJ1-1; no definite D call. The length of the CDR3 is 13 residues. V lost 2 bases and J lost 3, with 7 bases in between. From germline, CDR1 is LNHDA and CDR2 SQIVND (reference sequence). CDR3 sequence (DNA): TGTGCCAGTAGTATATTCGTTGACACTGAAGCTTTCTTT. It codes for CASSIFVDTEAFF.

This clonotype turned up a few times. This rearrangement joins TRBV10-3 to TRBJ1-4; weak D call: TRBD1 (5 bases). The germline gives CDR1 ENHRY, CDR2 SYGVKD. This CDR3 has 13 amino acids. V was trimmed by 5 bases and J by 8 bases, leaving 12 bases between them. The CDR3 is CAISPGLREKLFF. DNA for the CDR3: TGTGCCATCAGTCCGGGACTCCGCGAAAAACTGTTTTTT.

On this clonotype itself: Lacking the conserved final phenylalanine or tryptophan, this CDR3 likely reflects a read error. The chain combines TRBV6-2 or TRBV6-3 with TRBJ1-5; 8 nucleotides match TRBD1. This CDR3 contains 15 residues. Losses at the gene ends were 5 bases for V and 3 bases for J; bases not matched to a gene: 6. Per the germline V gene, CDR1 is MNHEY and CDR2 is SVGEGT. The DNA of the CDR3 is TGTGCCAGCAGTGGATTGACAGGGGCCAATCAGCCCCAGCATTCT. Translating it yields CASSGLTGANQPQHS.

The rearrangement links TRBV30 to TRBJ1-5; maybe TRBD1 (5 bases). The CDR3 sequence is 14 residues long. V lost 1 base, J lost 6 bases, and 13 bases lay in between. CDR1 GTSNPN and CDR2 SVGIG come from the germline V gene (reference sequence). The CDR3 region is CAWSEGWGSQPQHF. The CDR3 coding sequence is TGTGCCTGGAGTGAAGGATGGGGGTCTCAGCCCCAGCATTTT. The entire variable domain, with the rest obtained from reference TRBV30 and TRBJ1-5, is as follows: SQTIHQWPATLVQPVGSPLSLECTVEGTSNPNLYWYRQAAGRGLQLLFYSVGIGQISSEVPQNLSASRPQDRQFILSSKKLLLSDSGFYLCAWSEGWGSQPQHFGDGTRLSIL.

This chain connects TRBV3-1 to TRBJ2-6; TRBD2 might be the D (6 bases). The CDR3 extends over 17 amino acids. With 4 bases removed from V and 2 bases from J, the gap between germline ends came to 15 bases. Germline loops: CDR1 LGHDT, CDR2 YNNKEL (reference sequence). The CDR3 DNA reads as TGTGCCAGCAGCCCGGGACTCCTCGGGGCTGGGGCCAACGTCCTGACTTTC. It encodes CASSPGLLGAGANVLTF.

In this sample, this clonotype turned up many times. The rearrangement links TRBV11-2 to TRBJ1-1; no firm D call. This CDR3 contains 10 residues. The V gene lost 5 bases and the J gene lost 7 bases, with 5 bases spanning the gap. Per germline, CDR1 SGHAT and CDR2 FQNNGV. The CDR3 is CASSGSEAFF. DNA of the CDR3: TGTGCCAGCAGCGGGAGTGAAGCTTTCTTT.

This clonotype was detected only a few times. The V and J genes are TRBV24-1 and TRBJ1-5; D possibly corresponds to TRBD1 (5 bases). V gave up 9 bases and J gave up 6 bases, with 14 bases separating them. This CDR3 has 13 residues. CDR1 is KGHDR, CDR2 SFDVKD, per germline. In DNA form, the CDR3 reads TGTGCCACCCGGGGAGGGGTTGGTCAGCCCCAGCATTTT. It specifies CATRGGVGQPQHF.

As DNA, the CDR3 is TGTGCCAGCAGTTACTCGACTAGCGGGAGTCTCGAGCAGTACTTC. The encoded protein is CASSYSTSGSLEQYF. This chain uses TRBV6-5 with TRBJ2-7, with 12 bases fitting TRBD2. V shed 0 bases and J 6 bases; nucleotides not matched to a gene: 3. Germline CDR1 MNHEY, CDR2 SVGAGI. This CDR3 is built from 15 residues.

At least ten counts were recorded for this clonotype. The V gene is TRBV7-2, the J gene TRBJ1-2; the D is unclear. The CDR3 consists of 15 residues. In germline, CDR1 is SGHTA, CDR2 FQGNSA. Trimming cost V 1 base and J 0 bases, with 9 bases left between them. The CDR3 loop reads CASSLELIANYGYTF. DNA for the CDR3: TGTGCCAGCAGCTTAGAACTGATAGCTAACTATGGCTACACCTTC.

Many counts were recorded for this clonotype. This chain joins TRBV11-2 and TRBJ2-7, with D uncertain. The V end lost 5 bases, the J end lost 2 bases, and 10 bases lay between the germline ends. The CDR3 loop spans 13 amino acids. The germline gives CDR1 SGHAT, CDR2 FQNNGV. Here the CDR3 reads CASSQTDAYEQYF. In DNA, the CDR3 is TGTGCCAGCAGCCAGACTGACGCCTACGAGCAGTACTTC.

V usage is TRBV7-2 and J usage is TRBJ2-5; 7 bases fit TRBD2. The CDR3 has 15 residues. Germline trimming cut 1 base from V and 6 bases from J; bases unmatched to any gene: 8. Germline loops: CDR1 SGHTA, CDR2 FQGNSA. CDR3 sequence: CASSLDAGVSQTQYF. CDR3 sequence (DNA): TGTGCCAGCAGCTTAGATGCGGGGGTATCACAGACCCAGTACTTC.

This clonotype came up many times. This chain joins TRBV11-2 and TRBJ2-7; TRBD2 matches at 7 bases. CDR1 and CDR2 (germline): SGHAT, FQNNGV. The V and J ends lost 10 bases and 4 bases, in that order; junction bases with no gene match: 13. The CDR3 is 14 residues long. CDR3 DNA sequence: TGTGCCACCCGGATCCCCGGGACTATGTACGAGCAGTACTTC. Encoded protein: CATRIPGTMYEQYF.

This clonotype was recorded at least ten times. The rearrangement joins TRBV28 to TRBJ2-1; 14 bases align to TRBD2. In germline, CDR1 is MDHEN, CDR2 SYDVKM. Trimming cost V 6 bases and J 9 bases; bases outside gene matches: 10. This CDR3 contains 16 residues. The CDR3 coding sequence is TGTGCCAGCAGCCGCCCGGGACTAGCGGGAGTGAGTGAGCAGTTCTTC. Translating it yields CASSRPGLAGVSEQFF.

The genes are TRBV19 and TRBJ2-7; 11 bases align to TRBD2. This CDR3 spans 16 amino acids. V lost 2 bases to trimming and J lost 2 bases; unmatched junction nucleotides: 5. Germline values: CDR1 LNHDA, CDR2 SQIVND (reference sequence). The CDR3 DNA is TGTGCCAGTAGTATACAAGGACTAGCGGGCACCTACGAGCAGTACTTC. It is translated as CASSIQGLAGTYEQYF. The full variable domain, its missing parts supplied by reference TRBV19 and TRBJ2-7, is DGGITQSPKYLFRKEGQNVTLSCEQNLNHDAMYWYRQDPGQGLRLIYYSQIVNDFQKGDIAEGYSVSREKKESFPLTVTSAQKNPTAFYLCASSIQGLAGTYEQYFGPGTRLTVT.

CDR3 in amino acids: CASSVAGQGSEKLFF. The CDR3 DNA reads as TGTGCCAGCAGCGTAGCGGGACAGGGTTCTGAAAAACTGTTTTTT. The genes are TRBV9 and TRBJ1-4; 9 positions match TRBD1. Per the germline V gene, CDR1 is SGDLS and CDR2 is YYNGEE. J gave up 7 bases and V 0 bases, and 4 bases lay outside the gene matches. The CDR3 is 15 residues long.

CDR3 region: CASSHVSGRGNYEQYF. CDR3 bases: TGTGCCAGCAGCCATGTTAGCGGGAGGGGTAACTACGAGCAGTACTTC. V and J are TRBV3-1 and TRBJ2-7; TRBD2 agrees at 11 bases. Per germline, CDR1 LGHDT and CDR2 YNNKEL (reference sequence). With 3 bases clipped from V and 3 bases from J, the junction kept 7 bases outside the gene matches. The CDR3 loop spans 16 amino acids.

This clonotype was observed at least ten times. The chain couples TRBV6-1 to TRBJ1-5, with TRBD1 matching over 8 bases. The CDR3 has 15 amino acids. Germline-derived CDR1 and CDR2 are MNHNS and SASEGT. The V segment lost 1 base and the J segment 4 bases; nucleotides outside the gene matches: 3. This chain's CDR3 is CASSEGQGANQPQHF. CDR3 nucleotide sequence: TGTGCCAGCAGTGAAGGGCAGGGGGCAAATCAGCCCCAGCATTTT.